This T cell receptor beta chain comes out of a study of shared T cell receptors in the human thymus (dated by TCRdb to the early 2020s). About the study as a whole: The study investigated the way shared, self-reactive T-cell receptor alpha chains are produced in the human thymus.

Library method: the immunoSEQ multiplex PCR assay. TCRdb limited this immuneACCESS table to in-frame rearrangements with V and J called. A share of clones is missing; checked studies link under half to unresolved V genes, and the rest is unexplained. The sample table holds some 640,000 clones, of which about 90% were seen once. Together, the top ten hold more than 0.009% of the sample. Here V drops 3 bases and J drops 6 bases, and the junction holds 11 bases not matched to any gene. CDR1 and CDR2 are read off the germline V gene as MDHEN and SYDVKM. The CDR3 covers 16 residues, taking in both the cysteine and the phenylalanine. Kept here is only the CDR3 DNA, which spans 48 bases and is read in frame from base 1. Worth noting for this clone: It lacks a known antigen. No much larger clone is present one base from it, and per-base qualities are unavailable.

These data were likewise used in another study, on human thymus T cells. The second paper states: The donors were immunologically healthy infants in Finland who had open corrective cardiac surgery for congenital heart defects. Thymus tissue was collected as surgical resects that were removed during corrective cardiac surgery. V and J gene segment usage appeared biased in both thymic and peripheral blood repertoires. According to the related research, thymic TCR repertoires were highly overlapping among unrelated individuals. The study characterized TCR alpha and beta repertoires from about 8 infant thymus samples and a few related peripheral blood samples. The infant donors were about 6 to 244 days old, and the cohort included several males and a couple of females. Thymocytes were freed from the tissue by mechanical means and kept at -70 degrees C as pellets of about 9-33 million cells. A QIAsymphony instrument was used to extract genomic DNA from the frozen cell pellets. The immunoSEQ multiplex PCR assay was used to amplify the TCRB and TCRAD loci from a standardized quantity of quality-controlled genomic DNA. The V(D)J region was spanned by amplicons of a length sufficient to cover the CDR3 and to identify V and J genes. The commercial immunoSEQ service was used to sequence amplicons on an Illumina platform. Corrections for primer bias and sequencing errors followed previously described methods, while TCRAD and TCRB definitions were based on the IMGT database. Analysis of the repertoires was done with immunoSEQ Analyzer 3.0 and VDJTools and included basic statistics, V/J segment usage, diversity estimates, rarefaction and pairwise overlap. Diversity was estimated using the Chao1, ChaoE, Efron-Thisted, Shannon and inverse Simpson indices, and was also estimated on datasets down-sampled to the size of the smallest sample. Repertoire overlap was determined by strict matching of CDR3 nucleotide sequence, V gene and J gene, and Jaccard-based multidimensional scaling clustering was applied. On average, around 780,000 unique TCRB clonotypes were obtained from thymus samples, compared with about 84,000 from blood samples.

The receptor was isolated from a boy under two years old with a congenital heart defect. Donor details come from another sample of the same person, matched by shared clones. The chain employs TRBV28 and TRBJ2-5; 9 bases in between match TRBD2. Sequencing was performed on thymocytes. The CDR3 in this case is CASSFPKAGGIKTQYF. The sequenced DNA: TGTGCCAGCAGTTTCCCAAAAGCGGGGGGAATAAAGACCCAGTACTTC.